These 11 T cell receptor beta chains share one sample of origin, sequenced in a study of blood T cell repertoires in COVID-19. Here immunoSEQ multiplex PCR was the method, and the copy in TCRdb shows in-frame clones only, minus some. The repertoire holds more than 80,000 clones, roughly 86% seen once, with 7% to 9% in the top ten. The sample comprised peripheral blood. Receptor source: a man between 50 and 59 years old with active COVID-19.

This clone has a single count. The CDR3 here is CASSVGASGGATDTQYF. CDR3 nucleotide sequence: TGTGCCAGCAGCGTAGGGGCTAGCGGGGGGGCAACAGATACGCAGTATTTT. This chain connects TRBV9 to TRBJ2-3, with TRBD2 matching over 12 bases. CDR3 length: 17 amino acids. Germline loops: CDR1 SGDLS, CDR2 YYNGEE. Trimming at V came to 0 bases and at J to 3 bases, leaving 5 bases not matched to a gene.

Only one count was recorded for this clone. J is TRBJ2-5 and V is TRBV7-3; possible D gene TRBD1, 7 bases. CDR3 length equals 17 residues. The germline gives CDR1 SGHTA, CDR2 FQGTGA. V lost 1 base to trimming and J lost 4 bases, with 19 bases between them. CDR3 loop: CASSLKGGGGVGETQYF. CDR3 in DNA: TGTGCCAGCAGCTTAAAGGGAGGAGGGGGCGTGGGAGAGACCCAGTACTTC.

The chain is built from TRBV5-5 and TRBJ1-1; 7 positions match TRBD1. V gave up 1 base and J gave up 2 bases; unmatched junction bases: 8. Germline assignment: CDR1 SGHKS and CDR2 YYEKEE (reference sequence). The CDR3 spans 16 residues. CDR3 sequence (DNA): TGTGCCAGCAGCTTGTGGGGGACAGCAATAAACACTGAAGCTTTCTTT. Protein sequence: CASSLWGTAINTEAFF.

The J gene is TRBJ1-2, the V gene TRBV19; TRBD1 agrees at 8 bases. The V and J ends lost 4 bases and 1 base, in that order; junction bases with no gene match: 11. CDR3 length: 17 residues. Germline lookup yields CDR1 LNHDA and CDR2 SQIVND (reference sequence). CDR3: CASSTGQAATGNYGYTF. In DNA, the CDR3 is TGTGCCAGTAGTACGGGACAGGCGGCCACGGGTAACTATGGCTACACCTTC.

V is TRBV5-1 and J is TRBJ2-3, with D maybe TRBD1 (6 bases). Trimming pared 2 bases from V and 4 bases from J, leaving 11 bases between. Germline values: CDR1 SGHRS, CDR2 YFSETQ. The CDR3 is 14 amino acids. The CDR3 is CASSLTAGADTQYF. The CDR3 DNA is TGCGCCAGCAGCTTAACGGCAGGGGCAGATACGCAGTATTTT.

The chain links TRBV7-2 to TRBJ1-5; TRBD1 matches 11 bases. CDR3 length equals 16 residues. The junction had 8 bases not matched to a gene; V was cut back by 4 bases and J by 6 bases. Germline lookup yields CDR1 SGHTA and CDR2 FQGNSA. For the CDR3, the DNA is TGTGCCAGCAGCTCATGGACAGGGGGCCAGGGTCAGCCCCAGCATTTT. It specifies CASSSWTGGQGQPQHF. The full variable domain, completed using reference TRBV7-2 and TRBJ1-5, is GAGVSQSPSNKVTEKGKDVELRCDPISGHTALYWYRQSLGQGLEFLIYFQGNSAPDKSGLPSDRFSAERTGGSVSTLTIQRTQQEDSAVYLCASSSWTGGQGQPQHFGDGTRLSIL.

The chain couples TRBV4-3 to TRBJ2-5, with a weak D call TRBD2 (6 bases). The CDR3 has 15 residues. CDR1 is LGHNA and CDR2 is YSLEER in the germline V gene. V gave up 0 bases and J gave up 5 bases, with 13 bases separating them. The CDR3 here is CASSQDWGVRETQYF. DNA for the CDR3: TGCGCCAGCAGCCAAGATTGGGGGGTGCGGGAGACCCAGTACTTC.

This chain connects TRBV2 to TRBJ2-7; D might be TRBD2 (6 bases). The CDR3 is made up of 12 amino acids. The germline V gene has CDR1 SNHLY and CDR2 FYNNEI. V was pared by 6 bases and J by 0 bases, with 6 bases between. This CDR3 is CASSGSSYEQYF. DNA of the CDR3: TGTGCCAGCAGCGGGAGCTCCTACGAGCAGTACTTC.

Notes on this clone: The identical CDR3 is also encoded by other nucleotide sequences in the sample. V and J are TRBV6-5 and TRBJ1-6; D gene ambiguous. CDR1 and CDR2 from the germline V gene are MNHEY and SVGAGI. V lost 0 bases, J lost 8 bases, and 11 bases lay in between. The CDR3 sequence is 15 residues long. CDR3 in DNA: TGTGCCAGCAGTTACTCAGCGGGGAGGGATTCACCCCTCCACTTT. Protein product: CASSYSAGRDSPLHF.

The V gene is TRBV5-4, the J gene TRBJ1-5; 10 bases align to TRBD1. The CDR3 extends over 15 amino acids. V lost 4 bases to trimming and J lost 4 bases; unmatched junction nucleotides: 5. CDR1 is SGHNT and CDR2 is YYREEE in the germline V gene (reference sequence). The CDR3 is CASSPGTGENQPQHF. CDR3 DNA: TGTGCCAGCAGCCCGGGGACAGGGGAGAATCAGCCCCAGCATTTT.

This chain connects TRBV5-1 to TRBJ2-1; 8 bases match TRBD2. This CDR3 has 16 residues. CDR1 is SGHRS, CDR2 YFSETQ, per germline. The V gene end was trimmed by 0 bases and the J gene end by 12 bases; junction bases not matched to a gene: 14. For the CDR3, the DNA is TGCGCCAGCAGCTTGGGGGTAGCGGGACTCACCATCCGGCAGTTCTTC. It yields the protein CASSLGVAGLTIRQFF.